The 7 T cell receptor beta chains below were found in one sample sequenced in a study of blood T cells in healthy people across ages. With a J-beta primer mix and a sample-barcoded 5' primer, a second PCR ran roughly 7 to 11 cycles. Each CDR3 protein gets one entry after TCRdb re-called the 5' RACE reads with MiXCR. The profile shows some 940,000 distinct CDR3 sequences, 29% of them singletons. This sample also appeared in a second study, on T cells of mothers and their children.

Specimen: blood. Source of these receptors: a woman in her forties in good health.

With respect to this clonotype: A much larger clone differs from this one at a single base, so this may be a read error. The genes are TRBV24-1 and TRBJ2-3; unclear D gene. The V and J ends lost 3 bases and 2 bases respectively, with 5 bases between them. The CDR3 consists of 13 residues. CDR1 and CDR2 from the germline V gene are KGHDR and SFDVKD. The CDR3 reads CATSDGDTDTQYF. The CDR3 bases are TGTGCCACCAGTGATGGGGACACAGATACGCAGTATTTT.

The V call is TRBV28, the J call TRBJ2-3; D not certain. The CDR3 is made up of 13 amino acids. Between the trimmed V and J ends, which lost 3 bases and 4 bases, there was a span of 8 bases. Germline V gives CDR1 MDHEN, CDR2 SYDVKM. CDR3 amino acids: CASSFPESDTQYF. CDR3 in DNA: TGTGCCAGCAGTTTCCCCGAGTCAGATACGCAGTATTTT.

This clonotype was seen ten or more times. CDR3 in DNA: TGTGCCAGCAGCTTCGAGACCGGGTACTATTCACCCCTCCACTTT. The encoded protein is CASSFETGYYSPLHF. The chain links TRBV7-8 to TRBJ1-6, with D uncertain. The V gene lost 3 bases and the J gene lost 8 bases, with 14 bases spanning the gap. Germline V lookup: CDR1 SGHVS, CDR2 FQNEAQ. The CDR3 loop spans 15 amino acids.

The chain uses TRBV4-2 and TRBJ2-1; 12 bases line up with TRBD2. Trimming took 2 bases from V and 5 from J; bases not matched to a gene: 1. CDR1 and CDR2 from the germline V gene are LGHNA and YNFKEQ. The CDR3 is 15 residues long. The CDR3 loop reads CASSQTSGGNNEQFF. The CDR3 DNA reads as TGTGCCAGCAGCCAAACTAGCGGGGGGAACAATGAGCAGTTCTTC.

This clonotype was recorded at least ten times. The CDR3 DNA is TGTGCCAGCAGTTACGTACAGGCCCACTCCTACGAGCAGTACTTC. It specifies CASSYVQAHSYEQYF. The V and J genes are TRBV6-5 and TRBJ2-7, with a tentative D call TRBD1 (5 bases). Trimming removed 2 bases from V and 0 bases from J, with 11 bases in between. This CDR3 has 15 amino acids. CDR1 MNHEY and CDR2 SVGAGI come from the germline V gene.

This clonotype has a handful of counts. The chain has TRBV3-1 and TRBJ2-7; no reliable D call. The CDR3 length is 12 residues. The germline V gene has CDR1 LGHDT and CDR2 YNNKEL (reference sequence). The V gene lost 3 bases and the J gene lost 4 bases, with 7 bases spanning the gap. This CDR3 reads CASSHVTYEQYF. The CDR3, as DNA: TGTGCCAGCAGCCACGTTACGTACGAGCAGTACTTC.

This clonotype was counted a few times. The chain combines TRBV7-3 with TRBJ2-7, with TRBD2 matching over 9 bases. The CDR3 is 18 amino acids. With 5 bases clipped from V and 7 bases from J, the junction kept 21 bases outside the gene matches. The germline V gene has CDR1 SGHTA and CDR2 FQGTGA. CDR3 sequence: CASSDQRVSGGLYNEQYF. In DNA form, the CDR3 reads TGTGCCAGCAGCGACCAAAGGGTTAGCGGGGGCCTCTACAATGAGCAGTACTTC.